One and the same sample provided the 27 T cell receptor beta chains below, sequenced in a study of T cell repertoires in cytomegalovirus infection. TCRdb independently ran MiXCR on the reads; one entry per CDR3 protein. The sample comprises about 740,000 distinct CDR3 sequences, about 40% of which are singletons, and under 3% rests with the top ten. The specimen sequenced was PBMCs. The receptors derive from a human donor in good health (CMV status not recorded). Some clones in this sample may be carry-over from other donors' samples.

The rearrangement uses TRBV20-1 and TRBJ1-5; D is undetermined. CDR1 DFQATT and CDR2 SNEGSKA come from the germline V gene (reference sequence). The CDR3 consists of 15 residues. Between the trimmed V and J ends, which lost 1 base and 7 bases, there was a span of 17 bases. The CDR3 nucleotides are TGCAGTGCTAGAGTCCCGGCCGTGGAGGCCCAGCCCCAGCATTTT. This encodes CSARVPAVEAQPQHF.

This clonotype was detected only a few times. The V gene is TRBV11-3, the J gene TRBJ2-2; a weak D match, TRBD1 (5 bases). This CDR3 is built from 14 residues. With 2 bases removed from V and 7 bases from J, the gap between germline ends came to 11 bases. CDR1 SGHNT and CDR2 YENEEA come from the germline V gene. CDR3 in DNA: TGTGCCAGCAGCTTACAGGGCTTTGGCGGGGAGCTGTTTTTT. Its translation: CASSLQGFGGELFF.

The gene calls are TRBV7-6 and TRBJ2-7, with 13 positions matching TRBD2. CDR1 is SGHVS, CDR2 FNYEAQ, per germline. V was pared by 5 bases and J by 3 bases, with 10 bases of the junction left unmatched. CDR3 length: 17 amino acids. The CDR3 here is CASSHRIGTSGDYEQYF. CDR3 sequence (DNA): TGTGCCAGCAGCCACCGAATTGGGACTAGCGGGGACTACGAGCAGTACTTC.

Regarding this clonotype: Relative to the germline gene, one junction end is altered; a read error may explain this. The CDR3, as DNA: TGTGCCAGCAGCCAAGCTCTAAGCAGGGACCGGGACACTGAAGCTTTCTTT. It specifies CASSQALSRDRDTEAFF. The chain couples TRBV4-1 to TRBJ1-1, with D possibly being TRBD1 (5 bases). This CDR3 has 17 residues. Germline V lookup: CDR1 MGHRA, CDR2 YSYEKL.

The CDR3: CSAARFEGVGYNEQFF. The CDR3 DNA sequence: TGCAGTGCCGCCCGATTCGAGGGGGTAGGATACAATGAGCAGTTCTTC. This chain uses TRBV20-1 with TRBJ2-1, with D perhaps TRBD1 (6 bases). The CDR3 has 16 amino acids. V dropped 6 bases and J dropped 4 bases, with 22 bases sitting between them. Germline V gives CDR1 DFQATT, CDR2 SNEGSKA (reference sequence).

This clonotype was observed a handful of times. The V and J genes are TRBV28 and TRBJ2-3; TRBD2 matches at 7 bases. The CDR3 contains 19 residues. V was clipped by 2 bases and J by 1 base; unmatched bases: 15. Germline CDR1 is MDHEN and CDR2 is SYDVKM. Here the CDR3 reads CASSLGPSRTGGGTDTQYF. CDR3 coding DNA: TGTGCCAGCAGTTTAGGTCCCTCTAGGACGGGAGGAGGCACAGATACGCAGTATTTT.

In its sample, this clonotype was seen a few times. The chain employs TRBV10-2 and TRBJ2-1, with 10 bases aligning to TRBD1. The CDR3 contains 14 residues. Germline-derived CDR1 and CDR2 are WSHSY and SAAADI. The V gene end was trimmed by 5 bases and the J gene end by 8 bases; junction bases not matched to a gene: 6. The CDR3 DNA reads TGCGCCAGCAGTCCCGGGACAGGGGACGATGAGCAGTTCTTC. Translating it yields CASSPGTGDDEQFF.

The V call is TRBV7-9, the J call TRBJ2-3, with D maybe TRBD2 (6 bases). V shed 2 bases and J shed 3 bases, with 12 bases lying between them. The CDR3 totals 15 residues. Germline V gene lookup returns CDR1 SEHNR and CDR2 FQNEAQ (reference sequence). Written as DNA, the CDR3 is TGTGCCAGCAGCTTAACCTGGGGGGAGACAGATACGCAGTATTTT. It codes for CASSLTWGETDTQYF.

Only a few counts were recorded for this clonotype. The V gene is TRBV6-8, the J gene TRBJ2-7, with 8 bases fitting TRBD1. V shed 6 bases and J 3 bases; nucleotides not matched to a gene: 4. Germline lookup yields CDR1 MNHGY and CDR2 SAAAGT. The CDR3 is made up of 13 amino acids. CDR3 in amino acids: CASRGTGDYEQYF. CDR3 in DNA: TGTGCCAGCAGGGGGACAGGAGACTACGAGCAGTACTTC.

As to this clonotype: The junction departs from germline at one end; a sequencing error may be responsible. The V call is TRBV6-6, the J call TRBJ2-7; D unresolved. The germline gives CDR1 MNHNY, CDR2 SVGAGI (reference sequence). The CDR3 is 12 residues long. The CDR3 DNA sequence: TGTTCCAGCAACGAAATCCCCTACGAGCAGTACTTC. It is translated as CSSNEIPYEQYF.

A remark on this clonotype: One end of the junction is discordant with germline, which a read error may explain. This chain uses TRBV7-8 with TRBJ2-3; D possibly corresponds to TRBD2 (6 bases). Germline CDR1 SGHVS, CDR2 FQNEAQ. The CDR3 has 17 residues. The CDR3 DNA reads TGTTCCAGCAGCCCCTATCTAAGGGACTCCCGCACGGATACGCAGTATTTT. It specifies CSSSPYLRDSRTDTQYF.

This clonotype was seen repeatedly, ten times or more. This chain uses TRBV7-6 with TRBJ1-1; TRBD1 matches 10 bases. The CDR3 is made up of 16 amino acids. Germline CDR1 SGHVS, CDR2 FNYEAQ. With 4 bases clipped from V and 4 bases from J, the junction kept 9 bases outside the gene matches. CDR3 amino acids: CASSYDDRGRFTEAFF. The CDR3 DNA reads TGTGCCAGCAGCTACGATGACAGGGGGCGATTCACTGAAGCTTTCTTT.

This clonotype was observed a single time. The V call is TRBV7-2, the J call TRBJ2-3, with D possibly being TRBD2 (5 bases). Trimming removed 3 bases at V and 6 bases at J, with 22 bases between. The CDR3 runs 17 residues. The germline V gene encodes CDR1 SGHTA and CDR2 FQGNSA. CDR3 loop: CASSLRPTIVVTDTQYF. For the CDR3, the DNA is TGTGCCAGCAGCTTGCGTCCGACTATCGTAGTCACCGATACGCAGTATTTT.

This clonotype was found a few times. The chain employs TRBV7-6 and TRBJ2-5, with 10 positions matching TRBD2. Germline lookup yields CDR1 SGHVS and CDR2 FNYEAQ. Trimming took 2 bases from V and 5 from J; bases not matched to a gene: 8. The CDR3 is 16 residues long. This chain's CDR3 is CASSLTQRGGQETQYF. The CDR3 nucleotides read TGTGCCAGCAGCTTAACCCAGCGGGGGGGCCAGGAGACCCAGTACTTC.

This clonotype was detected only a few times. The chain couples TRBV28 to TRBJ2-7; D might be TRBD2 (6 bases). Germline loops: CDR1 MDHEN, CDR2 SYDVKM. The CDR3 has 15 amino acids. V was cut by 4 bases and J by 7 bases, with 20 bases left in between. CDR3 loop: CASSWGGTPYQEQYF. CDR3 bases: TGTGCCAGCAGTTGGGGCGGGACTCCCTATCAGGAGCAGTACTTC.

The chain has TRBV29-1 and TRBJ2-7; tentatively, D is TRBD2 (5 bases). Germline V gene sequence: CDR1 SQVTM, CDR2 ANQGSEA. V lost 4 bases to trimming and J lost 3 bases, with 10 bases between them. This CDR3 contains 12 residues. CDR3 sequence: CSVVAGVYEQYF. The CDR3 DNA reads TGCAGCGTTGTTGCGGGCGTCTACGAGCAGTACTTC.

This clonotype was recorded a few times. This chain connects TRBV7-2 to TRBJ2-6, with 8 bases fitting TRBD2. This CDR3 has 18 residues. Germline V CDR1 and CDR2: SGHTA, FQGNSA. The junction had 9 bases not matched to a gene; V was cut back by 5 bases and J by 0 bases. The CDR3 here is CASSHGRREDSGANVLTF. In DNA, the CDR3 is TGTGCCAGCAGCCATGGACGGCGGGAGGACTCTGGGGCCAACGTCCTGACTTTC.

This CDR3 is CASMRDRGKAGELFF. In nucleotides, the CDR3 is TGTGCCAGCATGCGGGACAGGGGGAAAGCCGGGGAGCTGTTTTTT. The chain is built from TRBV6-6 and TRBJ2-2; 11 bases line up with TRBD1. Germline V gene data show CDR1 as MNHNY and CDR2 as SVGAGI (reference sequence). The CDR3 is 15 amino acids. V gave up 7 bases and J gave up 6 bases; unmatched junction bases: 7.

The gene calls are TRBV28 and TRBJ2-7, with D possibly matching TRBD2 (6 bases). Trimming stripped 6 bases from V and 7 bases from J, with 28 bases between. The CDR3 spans 17 residues. Germline V gives CDR1 MDHEN, CDR2 SYDVKM. The CDR3 DNA follows: TGTGCCAGCAGCCCCGAGAACCTAGCGCGCACTCTGGGGGAGCAGTACTTC. This translates into CASSPENLARTLGEQYF.

This rearrangement joins TRBV19 to TRBJ2-7, with D possibly being TRBD2 (5 bases). V was clipped by 2 bases and J by 0 bases, with 11 bases between them. There are 15 residues in the CDR3. Germline lookup yields CDR1 LNHDA and CDR2 SQIVND (reference sequence). The CDR3 region is CASSISASFSYEQYF. The CDR3 DNA reads TGTGCCAGTAGTATAAGTGCTAGCTTCTCCTACGAGCAGTACTTC.

This clonotype has just a few counts. The genes are TRBV28 and TRBJ1-1; D remains ambiguous. With 11 bases removed from V and 7 bases from J, the gap between germline ends came to 14 bases. Germline-derived CDR1 and CDR2 are MDHEN and SYDVKM. This CDR3 is built from 11 residues. CDR3 in amino acids: CAAWSTHEAFF. In DNA form, the CDR3 reads TGTGCCGCTTGGTCCACCCATGAAGCTTTCTTT.

With regard to this clonotype: Germline is not matched at one junction end, which may reflect a read error. The CDR3 DNA reads TGTTCCAGCAGTCCCGACAGGGGAAAGGAAAAACTGTTTTTT. It yields the protein CSSSPDRGKEKLFF. This chain joins TRBV12-3 or TRBV12-4 and TRBJ1-4; 8 positions agree with TRBD1. This CDR3 is built from 14 residues.

The V and J genes are TRBV9 and TRBJ1-1, with D unresolved. CDR3 length equals 14 residues. V lost 0 bases to trimming and J lost 2 bases, with 8 bases between them. Looked up from germline, CDR1 is SGDLS and CDR2 is YYNGEE. Here the CDR3 DNA reads TGTGCCAGCAGCGTAGAAGAACTAAACACTGAAGCTTTCTTT. Its protein product is CASSVEELNTEAFF.

This clonotype appeared once. The V call is TRBV12-3 or TRBV12-4, the J call TRBJ1-3; perhaps TRBD1 as D (6 bases). Deletions cut 2 bases from V and 3 bases from J, with 8 bases between. The CDR3 consists of 14 residues. Here the CDR3 reads CASSLLRGGNTIYF. CDR3 coding DNA: TGTGCCAGCAGTTTACTCAGGGGTGGAAACACCATATATTTT.

The rearrangement links TRBV5-1 to TRBJ2-7, with D maybe TRBD2 (7 bases). Germline values: CDR1 SGHRS, CDR2 YFSETQ. This CDR3 is 14 amino acids long. The V gene lost 4 bases and the J gene lost 5 bases, with 16 bases spanning the gap. The CDR3 is CASSGEGDYHEQYF. The CDR3 nucleotides read TGCGCCAGCAGCGGTGAGGGGGACTACCACGAGCAGTACTTC.

This clonotype was seen more than once but under ten times. The chain couples TRBV7-8 to TRBJ2-1; D is tentatively TRBD1 or TRBD2 (5 bases each). The CDR3 spans 14 residues. Trimming shortened V by 5 bases and J by 3 bases, and 11 bases separated the two germline ends. Germline CDR1 SGHVS, CDR2 FQNEAQ. Here the CDR3 DNA reads TGTGCCAGCAGCGACCGGGACGGCTACAATGAGCAGTTCTTC. Translated: CASSDRDGYNEQFF.

A few counts support this clonotype. The rearrangement uses TRBV20-1 and TRBJ1-1, with TRBD1 as a possible D gene (5 bases). Germline assignment: CDR1 DFQATT and CDR2 SNEGSKA (reference sequence). The CDR3 is 15 amino acids. Trimming took off 3 bases at V and 0 bases at J, with 14 bases between the two ends. The CDR3 loop reads CSARDSGRLNTEAFF. As DNA, the CDR3 is TGCAGTGCTAGGGATTCGGGACGCCTGAACACTGAAGCTTTCTTT.